This record looks at one TCR beta chain sequence and its context. Original processing notes: Estimated nucleated cell counts came from reference gene primer amplification. Method: immunoSEQ multiplex PCR; TCRdb's copy keeps in-frame clones and lacks some. For V, J and clone size, that table is used; D and trimming come from the DNA. The data show approximately 260,000 clones, 80% to 90% seen once. V was pared by 3 bases and J by 5 bases, with 9 bases of the junction left unmatched. CDR3 length equals 15 residues. From germline, CDR1 is SEHNR and CDR2 FQNEAQ (reference sequence). The sample belongs to a study of blood T cell repertoires in COVID-19.

The TCR was taken from a woman in her 70s with acute or convalescent COVID-19. The V and J genes are TRBV7-9 and TRBJ2-7, with 8 bases matching TRBD2. Sequenced material: peripheral blood. CDR3 sequence reads: CASSFMGLGPNEQYF. Here the CDR3 DNA reads TGTGCCAGCAGCTTCATGGGACTAGGTCCGAACGAGCAGTACTTC. Drawing the rest from reference TRBV7-9 and TRBJ2-7, the complete variable domain is DTGVSQNPRHKITKRGQNVTFRCDPISEHNRLYWYRQTLGQGPEFLTYFQNEAQLEKSRLLSDRFSAERPKGSFSTLEIQRTEQGDSAMYLCASSFMGLGPNEQYFGPGTRLTVT.